One sample yielded the 23 T cell receptor beta chains listed below, sequenced in a study of identifying expanded T cells in peripheral blood. Using immunoSEQ multiplex PCR, the repertoire was profiled, and TCRdb retains in-frame clones only, with some absent. The table has about 100,000 clones, 80% to 90% seen once; the top ten hold approximately 6%. Sequencing was carried out using blood. The receptors derive from a person aged 18-69 years in good health.

The rearrangement uses TRBV5-1 and TRBJ1-2; D perhaps matches TRBD1 (5 bases). Trimming removed 4 bases from V and 0 bases from J, with 13 bases in between. Germline V gene lookup returns CDR1 SGHRS and CDR2 YFSETQ. The CDR3 totals 15 residues. This CDR3 is CASSPEGRANYGYTF. In nucleotides, the CDR3 is TGCGCCAGCAGCCCGGAGGGGCGGGCTAACTATGGCTACACCTTC.

This chain connects TRBV7-9 to TRBJ1-1; no clear D gene. In germline, CDR1 is SEHNR, CDR2 FQNEAQ (reference sequence). Between the trimmed V and J ends, which lost 6 bases and 4 bases, there was a span of 15 bases. This CDR3 comprises 14 residues. DNA for the CDR3: TGTGCCAGCAGTTCCGGGGTCGGGAGCACTGAAGCTTTCTTT. Translation: CASSSGVGSTEAFF.

The chain recombines TRBV9 with TRBJ2-1; possibly TRBD1 or TRBD2 for D (6 bases each). The germline gives CDR1 SGDLS, CDR2 YYNGEE. The CDR3 loop spans 16 amino acids. V was shortened by 2 bases and J by 8 bases, with 20 bases between the two germline ends. CDR3 in amino acids: CASSVQGGSRGHEQFF. The CDR3 nucleotides are TGTGCCAGCAGCGTTCAGGGAGGTAGCAGGGGACATGAGCAGTTCTTC.

The chain uses TRBV7-2 and TRBJ1-2; possible D gene TRBD1, 5 bases. Trimming stripped 5 bases from V and 4 bases from J, with 17 bases between. The CDR3 runs to 15 residues. Germline CDR1 and CDR2: SGHTA and FQGNSA. The CDR3 sequence is CASSPGVRSSYGYTF. As DNA, the CDR3 is TGTGCCAGCAGCCCGGGGGTAAGGTCGAGCTATGGCTACACCTTC.

The chain employs TRBV6-6 and TRBJ1-1; TRBD1 might be the D (6 bases). V was pared by 1 base and J by 1 base, with 13 bases between. CDR1 and CDR2 (germline): MNHNY, SVGAGI (reference sequence). There are 16 residues in the CDR3. Here the CDR3 DNA reads TGTGCCAGCAGTTACTACCCCGGGGGGCGGAACACTGAAGCTTTCTTT. Protein: CASSYYPGGRNTEAFF.

The rearrangement links TRBV19 to TRBJ1-1; a possible D gene is TRBD1 (6 bases). This CDR3 is built from 14 residues. Germline V CDR1 and CDR2: LNHDA, SQIVND (reference sequence). V was clipped by 4 bases and J by 4 bases, with 13 bases between them. The CDR3 protein is CASSKRGGGTEAFF. Written as DNA, the CDR3 is TGTGCCAGTAGTAAAAGAGGGGGAGGCACTGAAGCTTTCTTT.

The V call is TRBV7-3, the J call TRBJ2-5; 8 nucleotides agree with TRBD1. CDR3 length: 16 residues. Germline-derived CDR1 and CDR2 are SGHTA and FQGTGA. Losses at the gene ends were 3 bases for V and 3 bases for J; bases not matched to a gene: 9. CDR3 residues: CASSFPQTGEEETQYF. In nucleotides, the CDR3 is TGTGCCAGCAGCTTTCCACAGACAGGGGAGGAAGAGACCCAGTACTTC.

Here the CDR3 reads CASSLARDSPNTEAFF. The CDR3 nucleotides are TGTGCCAGCAGCTTAGCCAGGGACAGTCCGAACACTGAAGCTTTCTTT. The rearrangement uses TRBV7-9 and TRBJ1-1; TRBD1 matches 7 bases. The J segment lost 1 base and the V segment lost 0 bases, leaving 5 bases of the junction unmatched. Per germline, CDR1 SEHNR and CDR2 FQNEAQ (reference sequence). This CDR3 region has 16 residues.

The chain uses TRBV18 and TRBJ1-2; unclear D gene. Trimming pared 4 bases from V and 1 base from J, leaving 4 bases between. Germline CDR1 reads KGHSH; CDR2 reads LQKENI. The CDR3 consists of 12 residues. The CDR3: CASSLLNYGYTF. The CDR3 bases are TGTGCCAGCTCACTCCTTAACTATGGCTACACCTTC.

The chain has TRBV4-3 and TRBJ2-3; a weak D match, TRBD1 (5 bases). CDR3 length: 16 residues. V was cut by 2 bases and J by 0 bases, with 12 bases left in between. Germline V lookup: CDR1 LGHNA, CDR2 YSLEER. The CDR3 nucleotides read TGCGCCAGCAGCCAACAAGCAGGGCTTAGCACAGATACGCAGTATTTT. This codes for CASSQQAGLSTDTQYF.

The chain combines TRBV15 with TRBJ2-7, with no clear D. The CDR3 has 15 residues. Trimming pared 3 bases from V and 0 bases from J, leaving 12 bases between. From germline, CDR1 is LNHNV and CDR2 YYDKDF (reference sequence). This CDR3 reads CATSSAPTASYEQYF. DNA of the CDR3: TGTGCCACCAGCAGTGCCCCCACAGCCTCCTACGAGCAGTACTTC.

The table lists this clone with a few counts. For the CDR3, the DNA is TGTGCCAGCAGCATAGACAGGGCTCCCGAGCAGTACTTC. It translates to CASSIDRAPEQYF. The rearrangement joins TRBV7-8 to TRBJ2-7, with 7 bases lining up with TRBD1. The CDR3 spans 13 residues. Trimming at V came to 5 bases and at J to 6 bases, leaving 7 bases not matched to a gene. CDR1 is SGHVS and CDR2 is FQNEAQ in the germline V gene. Filled out from reference TRBV7-8 and TRBJ2-7, the complete variable domain reads GAGVSQSPRYKVAKRGQDVALRCDPISGHVSLFWYQQALGQGPEFLTYFQNEAQLDKSGLPSDRFFAERPEGSVSTLKIQRTQQEDSAVYLCASSIDRAPEQYFGPGTRLTVT.

This chain joins TRBV7-6 and TRBJ1-2; no clear D gene. CDR3 size: 15 residues. Germline V CDR1 and CDR2: SGHVS, FNYEAQ. V was clipped by 0 bases and J by 5 bases, with 13 bases between them. CDR3 sequence reads: CASSLAQGGPYGYTF. Here the CDR3 DNA reads TGTGCCAGCAGCTTAGCGCAAGGAGGGCCATATGGCTACACCTTC.

The rearrangement joins TRBV7-3 to TRBJ1-3, with a weak D call TRBD1 (6 bases). This CDR3 is built from 16 residues. Germline CDR1 and CDR2: SGHTA and FQGTGA. Deletions cut 2 bases from V and 3 bases from J, with 14 bases between. CDR3: CASSLSQGLDGNTIYF. The DNA of the CDR3 is TGTGCCAGCAGCTTATCCCAGGGGCTGGATGGAAACACCATATATTTT.

This clone was counted between two and nine times. The chain joins TRBV7-9 to TRBJ2-6, with D maybe TRBD2 (5 bases). The CDR3 runs to 16 residues. Trimming removed 2 bases at V and 2 bases at J, with 10 bases between. Looked up from germline, CDR1 is SEHNR and CDR2 is FQNEAQ (reference sequence). The CDR3 DNA sequence: TGTGCCAGCAGCTTAATTGGGCGGGCTGGGGCCAACGTCCTGACTTTC. Protein product: CASSLIGRAGANVLTF.

V usage is TRBV6-5 and J usage is TRBJ2-7; D is possibly TRBD1 (6 bases). This CDR3 is 13 amino acids long. V was trimmed by 2 bases and J by 5 bases, leaving 10 bases between them. CDR1 and CDR2 from the germline V gene are MNHEY and SVGAGI. CDR3 bases: TGTGCCAGCAGTTACGAGGGGGTACACGAGCAGTACTTC. This sequence encodes CASSYEGVHEQYF.

The chain couples TRBV5-1 to TRBJ1-2; 8 bases are shared with TRBD1. The CDR3 is made up of 15 amino acids. The V gene's germline CDR1 is SGHRS and CDR2 YFSETQ. V lost 4 bases, J lost 8 bases, and 13 bases stayed unmatched. Here the CDR3 DNA reads TGCGCCAGCAGCCGCCACGACCAGGGGGCCAGGGGCTACACCTTC. This sequence encodes CASSRHDQGARGYTF.

This clone came up a few times. The rearrangement joins TRBV5-1 to TRBJ2-5; D call uncertain. Deletions cut 0 bases from V and 2 bases from J, with 11 bases between. Germline values: CDR1 SGHRS, CDR2 YFSETQ. The CDR3 has 15 residues. The CDR3 region is CASSLGFGDQETQYF. As DNA, the CDR3 is TGCGCCAGCAGCTTGGGGTTTGGTGATCAAGAGACCCAGTACTTC.

V is TRBV4-1 and J is TRBJ2-5; 9 bases agree with TRBD2. This CDR3 comprises 16 residues. V lost 0 bases, J lost 3 bases, and 5 bases stayed unmatched. Germline V gives CDR1 MGHRA, CDR2 YSYEKL. The CDR3 spells CASSQDRASGEETQYF. The CDR3 nucleotides are TGCGCCAGCAGCCAAGATCGGGCTAGCGGGGAAGAGACCCAGTACTTC.

V gene TRBV2 combines with J gene TRBJ2-1; D ambiguous. Per germline, CDR1 SNHLY and CDR2 FYNNEI. This CDR3 spans 12 amino acids. Trimming took off 1 base at V and 4 bases at J, with 2 bases between the two ends. The CDR3 sequence is CASSEGYNEQFF. In DNA, the CDR3 is TGTGCCAGCAGTGAAGGTTACAATGAGCAGTTCTTC.

The chain joins TRBV2 to TRBJ1-4; D ambiguous. Germline V CDR1 and CDR2: SNHLY, FYNNEI. This CDR3 has 14 residues. V lost 4 bases, J lost 0 bases, and 6 bases lay in between. The CDR3 sequence is CASSGSSTNEKLFF. DNA of the CDR3: TGTGCCAGCAGTGGTTCTTCAACTAATGAAAAACTGTTTTTT.

V is TRBV19 and J is TRBJ2-1; tentatively, D is TRBD2 (7 bases). Germline CDR1 and CDR2: LNHDA and SQIVND (reference sequence). The CDR3 contains 13 residues. V lost 10 bases to trimming and J lost 9 bases, with 19 bases between them. The CDR3 here is CATRGGGSGEQFF. In DNA, the CDR3 is TGTGCCACCCGAGGGGGGGGCAGCGGTGAGCAGTTCTTC.

This clone was counted only a few times. The chain is built from TRBV10-3 and TRBJ2-1, with TRBD2 matching 13 bases. The CDR3 contains 15 residues. Germline CDR1 is ENHRY and CDR2 is SYGVKD. The trim removed 7 bases at V and 9 bases at J, leaving 9 bases unmatched. The CDR3 loop reads CAITPGTSGTVEQFF. The CDR3 DNA is TGTGCCATCACCCCCGGGACTAGCGGGACGGTTGAGCAGTTCTTC.